A single sample is the source of the 9 T cell receptor beta chains below, sequenced in a study of T cells expressing NK-cell markers. For each CDR3 protein, TCRdb gives one entry from its re-call of the 5' RACE reads, without DNA. This table holds roughly 180,000 distinct CDR3 sequences. Material for sequencing was blood T cells: a sorted CD56 or NKG2C T cell subset, CD4+ or CD8+ T cells, or bulk PBMC T cells (not recorded which). The receptors here all came from a woman aged 18 to 69 in good health.

The rearrangement joins TRBV12-3 or TRBV12-4 to TRBJ2-3. The CDR3 is made up of 15 amino acids. This CDR3 is CASSLVVGSTDTQYF.

This chain connects TRBV5-1 to TRBJ2-1; no DNA is available, so the TRBD2 call from TCRdb remains unchecked. From germline, CDR1 is SGHRS and CDR2 YFSETQ. The length of the CDR3 is 16 residues. This chain's CDR3 is CASSALTGTSGNEQFF. Filled out from reference TRBV5-1 and TRBJ2-1, the complete variable domain reads KAGVTQTPRYLIKTRGQQVTLSCSPISGHRSVSWYQQTPGQGLQFLFEYFSETQRNKGNFPGRFSGRQFSNSRSEMNVSTLELGDSALYLCASSALTGTSGNEQFFGPGTRLTVL.

The V call is TRBV29-1, the J call TRBJ2-2; TCRdb indicates TRBD1, and absent DNA this call remains unverified. This CDR3 spans 15 amino acids. CDR1 is SQVTM, CDR2 ANQGSEA, per germline. CDR3 amino acids: CSVEIGTVNTGELFF.

The rearrangement joins TRBV6-1 to TRBJ1-5. There are 13 residues in the CDR3. Germline CDR1 is MNHNS and CDR2 is SASEGT. The CDR3 spells CASRIYSNQPQHF.

The genes are TRBV5-4 and TRBJ2-5; TCRdb selects TRBD1, and the lack of DNA leaves this call unchecked. Germline CDR1 SGHNT, CDR2 YYREEE (reference sequence). The CDR3 is made up of 14 amino acids. The CDR3 sequence is CASSPAGTEETQYF.

V gene TRBV27 combines with J gene TRBJ2-5. There are 14 residues in the CDR3. Germline V gives CDR1 MNHEY, CDR2 SMNVEV (reference sequence). The CDR3 loop is CASSFGAHQETQYF.

V is TRBV5-6 and J is TRBJ2-7. Germline V gene sequence: CDR1 SGHDT, CDR2 YYEEEE. This CDR3 spans 13 amino acids. CDR3 in amino acids: CASTWGSVGEQYF.

This chain uses TRBV2 with TRBJ2-1; TCRdb outputs TRBD2, but without DNA this stays unchecked. This CDR3 has 13 residues. The germline CDR1 and CDR2 sequences are SNHLY and FYNNEI. CDR3 sequence reads: CASNPAGVNEQFF. The variable domain in full, with the rest retrieved from reference TRBV2 and TRBJ2-1, is EPEVTQTPSHQVTQMGQEVILRCVPISNHLYFYWYRQILGQKVEFLVSFYNNEISEKSEIFDDQFSVERPDGSNFTLKIRSTKLEDSAMYFCASNPAGVNEQFFGPGTRLTVL.

The gene calls are TRBV29-1 and TRBJ2-1; TCRdb outputs TRBD2, but without DNA this stays unchecked. Germline values: CDR1 SQVTM, CDR2 ANQGSEA. This CDR3 has 17 residues. CDR3 sequence reads: CSVGLAGGSLLYNEQFF.